The 18 T cell receptor beta chains below all came from one sample that was sequenced in a study of blood T cell repertoires in COVID-19. Data came from immunoSEQ multiplex PCR; TCRdb stores just in-frame clones and leaves some out. The table lists about 210,000 clones, approximately 89% of them singletons. Sample: peripheral blood. The receptors come from a woman aged 40 to 50 with acute or convalescent COVID-19.

The CDR3 bases are TGTGCCAGCAGCCACGACATGAACTATGGCTACACCTTC. Encoded protein: CASSHDMNYGYTF. V usage is TRBV3-1 (or the pseudogene TRBV3-2) and J usage is TRBJ1-2; D ambiguous. Germline-derived CDR1 and CDR2 are LGHDT and YNNKEL (reference sequence). This CDR3 has 13 amino acids. Trimming left V 3 bases short and J 2 bases short, with 7 bases between.

V and J are TRBV19 and TRBJ2-3, with a tentative D call TRBD1 (6 bases). Deletions cut 8 bases from V and 1 base from J, with 13 bases between. Germline lookup yields CDR1 LNHDA and CDR2 SQIVND (reference sequence). CDR3 length: 14 residues. In DNA, the CDR3 is TGTGCCAGTGTTAACAGGGCCGGCACAGATACGCAGTATTTT. It is translated as CASVNRAGTDTQYF.

The chain links TRBV5-4 to TRBJ1-1; D uncertain. CDR3 length: 13 residues. Germline values: CDR1 SGHNT, CDR2 YYREEE (reference sequence). Trimming pared 1 base from V and 6 bases from J, leaving 10 bases between. The DNA of the CDR3 is TGTGCCAGCAGCTTGTCGGGTCCAGCTGAAGCTTTCTTT. Protein: CASSLSGPAEAFF.

The V call is TRBV7-9, the J call TRBJ1-5; TRBD1 aligns across 7 bases. Looked up from germline, CDR1 is SEHNR and CDR2 is FQNEAQ (reference sequence). This CDR3 is 16 amino acids long. V dropped 1 base and J dropped 5; count of bases not matched to a gene: 8. CDR3 DNA: TGTGCCAGCAGCTTAGGGACAGGAGATTTCTATCAGCCCCAGCATTTT. It specifies CASSLGTGDFYQPQHF.

This clone was seen just once. The chain has TRBV11-2 and TRBJ1-4; no clear D gene. The CDR3 is 16 amino acids. Trimming cost V 1 base and J 0 bases, with 9 bases left between them. Germline V gene sequence: CDR1 SGHAT, CDR2 FQNNGV. CDR3 coding DNA: TGTGCCAGCAGCTTAGCGGCGGCTACAACTAATGAAAAACTGTTTTTT. As protein: CASSLAAATTNEKLFF.

The chain recombines TRBV2 with TRBJ1-4; TRBD1 matches at 8 bases. Trimming cost V 6 bases and J 8 bases; bases outside gene matches: 5. Germline lookup yields CDR1 SNHLY and CDR2 FYNNEI. The CDR3 runs 13 residues. The CDR3 here is CASSGQGWEKLFF. The CDR3 DNA sequence: TGTGCCAGCAGCGGACAGGGTTGGGAAAAACTGTTTTTT.

V usage is TRBV10-2 and J usage is TRBJ1-3; no reliable D call. With 6 bases removed from V and 0 bases from J, the gap between germline ends came to 9 bases. The CDR3 totals 14 residues. Germline V gene lookup returns CDR1 WSHSY and CDR2 SAAADI. The CDR3 loop is CASRPGISGNTIYF. CDR3 bases: TGCGCCAGCAGGCCCGGGATCTCTGGAAACACCATATATTTT.

V usage is TRBV6-5 and J usage is TRBJ1-2; perhaps TRBD1 as D (5 bases). Germline CDR1 reads MNHEY; CDR2 reads SVGAGI. Trimming removed 3 bases at V and 4 bases at J, with 15 bases between. The CDR3 is 15 amino acids. This chain's CDR3 is CASSYGGSGVYGYTF. Here the CDR3 DNA reads TGTGCCAGCAGTTATGGGGGGAGCGGCGTCTATGGCTACACCTTC.

This chain joins TRBV5-1 and TRBJ2-3, with 7 bases matching TRBD1. CDR3 length: 15 amino acids. After removal of 3 bases from V and 1 base from J, the junction contained 5 bases not matched to a gene. Germline assignment: CDR1 SGHRS and CDR2 YFSETQ. In DNA, the CDR3 is TGCGCCAGCAGCTCTTGGACAGGCGGCACAGATACGCAGTATTTT. The encoded protein is CASSSWTGGTDTQYF.

The chain combines TRBV3-1 (or the pseudogene TRBV3-2) with TRBJ2-4; a weak D match, TRBD2 (5 bases). With 5 bases removed from V and 7 bases from J, the gap between germline ends came to 15 bases. The CDR3 runs to 14 residues. Looked up from germline, CDR1 is LGHDT and CDR2 is YNNKEL (reference sequence). The CDR3 here is CASSAGPGWNIQYF. Here the CDR3 DNA reads TGTGCCAGCAGCGCCGGGCCGGGGTGGAACATTCAGTACTTC.

The chain has TRBV6-6 and TRBJ2-5; D is possibly TRBD2 (7 bases). Germline V gene data show CDR1 as MNHNY and CDR2 as SVGAGI (reference sequence). V lost 3 bases and J 5 bases, leaving 16 bases between the germline ends. The length of the CDR3 is 15 residues. This chain's CDR3 is CASSYSAGARETQYF. CDR3 bases: TGTGCCAGCAGTTATTCCGCGGGGGCGCGTGAGACCCAGTACTTC.

The chain combines TRBV5-4 with TRBJ1-2; 7 nucleotides align to TRBD1. Germline CDR1 is SGHNT and CDR2 is YYREEE (reference sequence). V lost 2 bases to trimming and J lost 6 bases; unmatched junction nucleotides: 7. The CDR3 is 14 amino acids. The CDR3 region is CASSFRGGPHGYTF. DNA of the CDR3: TGTGCCAGCAGCTTTCGAGGGGGCCCCCATGGCTACACCTTC.

The genes are TRBV7-2 and TRBJ2-3, with a tentative D call TRBD2 (6 bases). The CDR3 is made up of 13 amino acids. Germline V gene lookup returns CDR1 SGHTA and CDR2 FQGNSA. Trimming took off 5 bases at V and 8 bases at J, with 14 bases between the two ends. DNA for the CDR3: TGTGCCAGCAGCGACGGGACTCGGCGTACGCAGTATTTT. It yields the protein CASSDGTRRTQYF.

J is TRBJ1-5 and V is TRBV11-3; D might be TRBD1 (5 bases). The germline gives CDR1 SGHNT, CDR2 YENEEA. This CDR3 is built from 18 residues. The V end lost 1 base, the J end lost 1 base, and 17 bases lay between the germline ends. The CDR3 region has the DNA TGTGCCAGCAGCTTAGGGTTCAGGGCCTATACGAGCAATCAGCCCCAGCATTTT. Amino acid sequence: CASSLGFRAYTSNQPQHF.

The genes are TRBV19 and TRBJ1-3, with 8 positions matching TRBD1. The germline gives CDR1 LNHDA, CDR2 SQIVND (reference sequence). The CDR3 consists of 16 residues. The trim removed 7 bases at V and 0 bases at J, leaving 8 bases unmatched. The CDR3 protein is CASTTEDRVSGNTIYF. DNA for the CDR3: TGTGCCAGTACGACCGAGGACAGGGTCTCTGGAAACACCATATATTTT.

This sequence joins TRBV3-1 (or the pseudogene TRBV3-2) and TRBJ2-1, with D unresolved. Germline CDR1 LGHDT, CDR2 YNNKEL (reference sequence). The CDR3 totals 13 residues. Between the trimmed V and J ends, which lost 0 bases and 3 bases, there was a span of 3 bases. CDR3 bases: TGTGCCAGCAGCCAAGACCGCTACAATGAGCAGTTCTTC. Protein: CASSQDRYNEQFF.

The gene calls are TRBV5-4 and TRBJ1-3, with a possible D match to TRBD1 (6 bases). Germline V gene lookup returns CDR1 SGHNT and CDR2 YYREEE (reference sequence). The CDR3 contains 16 residues. V lost 4 bases and J lost 3, with 17 bases in between. This CDR3 is CASSRGGLEVGNTIYF. The CDR3 DNA sequence: TGTGCCAGCAGCCGCGGGGGGCTAGAAGTTGGAAACACCATATATTTT.

The rearrangement uses TRBV7-8 and TRBJ1-2; a weak D match, TRBD1 (6 bases). There are 15 residues in the CDR3. Trimming cost V 0 bases and J 4 bases, with 12 bases left between them. Germline V CDR1 and CDR2: SGHVS, FQNEAQ. In DNA, the CDR3 is TGTGCCAGCAGCTTAGCCCCCGGACAGACCTATGGCTACACCTTC. Translating gives CASSLAPGQTYGYTF.